This T cell receptor beta chain appears in the sequencing data of a study of tumor-infiltrating lymphocytes in primary liver carcinoma. V lost 4 bases, J lost 6 bases, and 9 bases lay in between. CDR1 and CDR2 (germline): SQVTM, ANQGSEA. The CDR3 has 11 amino acids. Germline DNA was also extracted, while the blood RNA originated from unsorted whole blood. Production of TCR beta cDNA used approximately 0.55 ug total RNA together with a constant-region primer. Researchers made the TCR beta libraries by running three nested multiplex PCR rounds with slightly modified ARM-PCR. The first two PCR rounds, around 11 cycles each, used TRBV1-TRBV30 forward primers and a C-beta reverse primer. One entry per CDR3 protein, called by TCRdb with MiXCR from the multiplex PCR reads. Of just over 300,000 distinct CDR3 sequences in the sample, approximately 54% were seen once.

The chain joins TRBV29-1 to TRBJ1-2, with D hard to call. The sequenced sample was peripheral blood. The source is a woman in her twenties or thirties with primary liver carcinoma and hepatitis B virus infection. Here the CDR3 DNA reads TGCAGCGTTGGACTAGCAAATGGCTACACCTTC. Amino acids: CSVGLANGYTF.